The 27 T cell receptor beta chains in this list originate from one sample, sequenced in a study of molecular identifiers for immune sequencing clone quantification (dated by TCRdb to the late 2010s). Receptor amplification or capture employed PCR. TCRdb names Illumina HiSeq 4000 as the instrument used. TCRdb ran its own pipeline on the public reads, namely fastp trimming at Q25 and MiXCR clone calling, and kept in-frame beta chains. Rows with one shared CDR3 protein collapse into an entry with the most common genes and DNA. This sample comprises under 650,000 distinct CDR3 sequences, nearly 20% of them detected only once. Roughly 0.9% of the sample is in the top ten clones. The sample taken for sequencing was naive CD8+ T cells from blood, with Jurkat cell RNA spiked in. The label giving this sample's cell subset or site can be read as: FACS-sorted CD8+CD4-CCR7+CD45RA+ naive T cells. These receptors were obtained from a human donor in good health. Some libraries in this study had Jurkat cell RNA spiked in.

J is TRBJ2-2 and V is TRBV12-3 or TRBV12-4, with TRBD2 identical over 7 bases. CDR3 size: 16 residues. Trimming cost V 1 base and J 6 bases; bases outside gene matches: 8. This CDR3 is CASSLDGGSSSGELFF. The CDR3 nucleotides are TGTGCCAGCAGTTTAGATGGCGGGAGTAGCTCCGGGGAGCTGTTTTTT.

The table lists this clonotype with many counts. The CDR3 DNA is TGTGCCAGCATACCCCCGGGCCTCGGCGGGAACGGCTACACCTTC. It codes for CASIPPGLGGNGYTF. This chain joins TRBV7-9 and TRBJ1-2; D gene uncertain. Trimming removed 7 bases from V and 8 bases from J, with 23 bases in between. This CDR3 has 15 amino acids. Germline V gene sequence: CDR1 SEHNR, CDR2 FQNEAQ (reference sequence).

Remarks on this clonotype: This sequence may be a read error, since a much larger clone differs from it by one base. This sequence joins TRBV2 and TRBJ2-6; D is tentatively TRBD1 or TRBD2 (5 bases each). The CDR3 has 17 amino acids. Trimming left V 0 bases short and J 4 bases short, with 13 bases between. Germline values: CDR1 SNHLY, CDR2 FYNNEI. The CDR3 loop reads CASSEAGTLVGANVLTF. CDR3 DNA: TGTGCCAGCAGTGAAGCCGGGACCCTTGTCGGGGCCAACGTCCTGACTTTC.

This clonotype turned up a few times. The chain combines TRBV27 with TRBJ1-1; D gene unclear. The germline gives CDR1 MNHEY, CDR2 SMNVEV (reference sequence). This CDR3 contains 15 residues. Trimming cost V 5 bases and J 1 base, with 14 bases left between them. CDR3 nucleotides: TGTGCCAGCAGTCTCCGTTGGGCGGGGAACACTGAAGCTTTCTTT. Protein product: CASSLRWAGNTEAFF.

Many counts were recorded for this clonotype. The chain uses TRBV6-5 and TRBJ2-6; no clear D. CDR3 length: 16 residues. Per germline, CDR1 MNHEY and CDR2 SVGAGI. Trimming stripped 4 bases from V and 0 bases from J, with 10 bases between. CDR3 amino acids: CASSFTRISGANVLTF. The CDR3 DNA sequence: TGTGCCAGCAGTTTCACAAGGATCTCTGGGGCCAACGTCCTGACTTTC.

The table lists this clonotype with many counts. The rearrangement joins TRBV20-1 to TRBJ1-5; no reliable D call. The CDR3 sequence is 15 residues long. Trimming took 6 bases from V and 5 from J, leaving 20 bases between them. CDR1 and CDR2 (germline): DFQATT, SNEGSKA (reference sequence). DNA for the CDR3: TGCAGTGCCAACCCCGGGCTAGAGGGCCATCAGCCCCAGCATTTT. It yields the protein CSANPGLEGHQPQHF.

This clonotype has only a few counts. This chain connects TRBV12-3 or TRBV12-4 to TRBJ2-2, with TRBD1 identical over 7 bases. J lost 3 bases, V lost 3 bases, and 4 bases had no gene match. The CDR3 loop spans 15 amino acids. CDR3 sequence: CASSFATGYTGELFF. The CDR3 bases are TGTGCCAGCAGTTTCGCGACAGGGTACACCGGGGAGCTGTTTTTT.

This clonotype was observed many times. The rearrangement uses TRBV2 and TRBJ2-7, with TRBD1 matching over 9 bases. Germline V gives CDR1 SNHLY, CDR2 FYNNEI. The J segment lost 6 bases and the V segment lost 7 bases, leaving 13 bases of the junction unmatched. CDR3 length equals 15 residues. The CDR3 DNA sequence: TGTGCCAGCACCTTCGCAGCGGACAGGGGTCCCGAGCAGTACTTC. Its protein product is CASTFAADRGPEQYF.

This clonotype was counted many times. The V gene is TRBV27, the J gene TRBJ2-1; TRBD2 is a possible D gene (6 bases). Trimming pared 4 bases from V and 7 bases from J, leaving 11 bases between. In germline, CDR1 is MNHEY, CDR2 SMNVEV (reference sequence). This CDR3 is built from 13 residues. The CDR3 region is CASSSGTFNEQFF. CDR3 DNA sequence: TGTGCCAGCAGTTCCGGGACTTTTAATGAGCAGTTCTTC.

The CDR3 is CASLGRPLAEAFF. The CDR3 DNA reads as TGTGCCAGCTTGGGACGCCCCTTGGCTGAAGCTTTCTTT. V gene TRBV6-5 combines with J gene TRBJ1-1, with D possibly matching TRBD1 (5 bases). Between the trimmed V and J ends, which lost 8 bases and 6 bases, there was a span of 16 bases. CDR1 is MNHEY and CDR2 is SVGAGI in the germline V gene. CDR3 length: 13 residues.

This clonotype was detected many times. The V gene is TRBV20-1, the J gene TRBJ2-7; TRBD1 aligns across 7 bases. The CDR3 loop spans 14 amino acids. Losses at the gene ends were 5 bases for V and 1 base for J; bases not matched to a gene: 8. CDR1 and CDR2 (germline): DFQATT, SNEGSKA (reference sequence). The CDR3 sequence: CSASDRDRSYEQYF. Here the CDR3 DNA reads TGCAGTGCTTCGGACCGGGACAGATCCTACGAGCAGTACTTC.

Many counts were recorded for this clonotype. The chain employs TRBV20-1 and TRBJ2-1; D remains ambiguous. The CDR3 sequence is 15 residues long. V shed 6 bases and J shed 3 bases, with 18 bases lying between them. Germline lookup yields CDR1 DFQATT and CDR2 SNEGSKA (reference sequence). This CDR3 reads CSAFPPRSHYNEQFF. The CDR3 nucleotides are TGCAGTGCGTTCCCCCCCAGATCTCACTACAATGAGCAGTTCTTC.

This clonotype was detected a few times. This sequence joins TRBV20-1 and TRBJ2-1; 10 bases line up with TRBD2. Germline CDR1 and CDR2: DFQATT and SNEGSKA (reference sequence). V lost 1 base to trimming and J lost 4 bases; unmatched junction nucleotides: 7. The CDR3 contains 16 residues. In nucleotides, the CDR3 is TGCAGTGCTAGAGCCCGGACTAGCGGCACATACAATGAGCAGTTCTTC. Translating it yields CSARARTSGTYNEQFF.

In this sample, this clonotype turned up many times. The rearrangement links TRBV29-1 to TRBJ2-7; 7 bases agree with TRBD2. Germline assignment: CDR1 SQVTM and CDR2 ANQGSEA. The CDR3 totals 12 residues. V lost 6 bases and J lost 5; bases outside the gene matches: 7. CDR3: CSVETSWDEQYF. CDR3 DNA: TGCAGCGTCGAGACTAGCTGGGACGAGCAGTACTTC.

This clonotype was counted at least ten times. The rearrangement links TRBV7-8 to TRBJ2-5; 8 bases agree with TRBD2. CDR3 length: 14 residues. The ends lost 5 bases at V and 2 bases at J; junction bases unmatched: 4. The V gene's germline CDR1 is SGHVS and CDR2 FQNEAQ. CDR3 amino acids: CASSPRLAQETQYF. As DNA, the CDR3 is TGTGCCAGCAGCCCAAGACTAGCGCAAGAGACCCAGTACTTC. Together with reference TRBV7-8 and TRBJ2-5, the CDR3 gives the full variable domain: GAGVSQSPRYKVAKRGQDVALRCDPISGHVSLFWYQQALGQGPEFLTYFQNEAQLDKSGLPSDRFFAERPEGSVSTLKIQRTQQEDSAVYLCASSPRLAQETQYFGPGTRLLVL.

This clonotype showed up many times. V usage is TRBV24-1 and J usage is TRBJ2-5, with D possibly called TRBD1 or TRBD2 (5 bases each). The germline V gene encodes CDR1 KGHDR and CDR2 SFDVKD. With 4 bases removed from V and 2 bases from J, the gap between germline ends came to 10 bases. The CDR3 covers 14 residues. In DNA, the CDR3 is TGTGCCACCAGTGAGGGGACCCCGCAAGAGACCCAGTACTTC. This gives the protein CATSEGTPQETQYF.

The chain combines TRBV6-2 or TRBV6-3 with TRBJ2-3, with TRBD2 matching 9 bases. CDR1 MNHEY and CDR2 SVGEGT come from the germline V gene. The CDR3 is 18 residues long. The V gene end was trimmed by 5 bases and the J gene end by 2 bases; junction bases not matched to a gene: 14. The CDR3 sequence is CASSHQASGNGYTDTQYF. The CDR3 DNA reads TGTGCCAGCAGTCACCAGGCTAGCGGGAATGGATACACAGATACGCAGTATTTT.

V gene TRBV9 combines with J gene TRBJ2-7; D is possibly TRBD1 or TRBD2 (5 bases each). Trimming removed 4 bases from V and 5 bases from J, with 16 bases in between. Germline V gene sequence: CDR1 SGDLS, CDR2 YYNGEE. The CDR3 contains 14 residues. Written as DNA, the CDR3 is TGTGCCAGCAGCCCCGGGACGCATCTCGACGAGCAGTACTTC. Encoded protein: CASSPGTHLDEQYF.

This clonotype was found a few times. A much larger clone lies a single base off, so this may be a read error. The rearrangement uses TRBV7-2 and TRBJ2-1; possible D gene TRBD2, 6 bases. CDR1 is SGHTA, CDR2 FQGNSA, per germline. The V end lost 1 base, the J end lost 8 bases, and 18 bases lay between the germline ends. The CDR3 length is 16 residues. CDR3 in DNA: TGTGCCAGCAGCTTAGGATTGCGGGATATTAACGATGAGCAGTTCTTC. As protein: CASSLGLRDINDEQFF. Full variable domain (outside the CDR3, taken from reference TRBV7-2 and TRBJ2-1): GAGVSQSPSNKVTEKGKDVELRCDPISGHTALYWYRQSLGQGLEFLIYFQGNSAPDKSGLPSDRFSAERTGGSVSTLTIQRTQQEDSAVYLCASSLGLRDINDEQFFGPGTRLTVL.

This clonotype was recorded at least ten times. The chain links TRBV7-9 to TRBJ1-4, with D maybe TRBD1 (5 bases). This CDR3 has 20 amino acids. Germline CDR1 and CDR2: SEHNR and FQNEAQ (reference sequence). V lost 2 bases and J 7 bases, leaving 29 bases between the germline ends. CDR3 DNA: TGTGCCAGCAGCTTAACCTATTCCGGGACGGGGACGTATGGGGGTGAAAAACTGTTTTTT. It translates to CASSLTYSGTGTYGGEKLFF.

The genes are TRBV18 and TRBJ2-1, with D perhaps TRBD1 (5 bases). Germline lookup yields CDR1 KGHSH and CDR2 LQKENI. Trimming removed 2 bases at V and 9 bases at J, with 11 bases between. There are 13 residues in the CDR3. CDR3 nucleotides: TGTGCCAGCTCACCAGGGGCTAGTCCTGAGCAGTTCTTC. Translating gives CASSPGASPEQFF. The full variable domain, with the rest looked up from reference TRBV18 and TRBJ2-1, is NAGVMQNPRHLVRRRGQEARLRCSPMKGHSHVYWYRQLPEEGLKFMVYLQKENIIDESGMPKERFSAEFPKEGPSILRIQQVVRGDSAAYFCASSPGASPEQFFGPGTRLTVL.

This clonotype was seen many times. V usage is TRBV19 and J usage is TRBJ2-7; D ambiguous. Germline loops: CDR1 LNHDA, CDR2 SQIVND (reference sequence). The CDR3 spans 15 residues. The ends were cut back, 6 bases at V and 0 bases at J, with 15 bases in the middle. CDR3 nucleotide sequence: TGTGCCAGTAGCTACCGGGCGAGCAGCTCCTACGAGCAGTACTTC. Its protein is CASSYRASSSYEQYF.

This rearrangement joins TRBV5-6 to TRBJ2-1; no firm D call. Trimming removed 3 bases from V and 4 bases from J, with 8 bases in between. The CDR3 runs to 13 residues. The germline gives CDR1 SGHDT, CDR2 YYEEEE. The CDR3 DNA reads TGTGCCAGCAGCTCGTCGTGGTACAATGAGCAGTTCTTC. Its protein product is CASSSSWYNEQFF.

Many counts were recorded for this clonotype. The rearrangement joins TRBV5-5 to TRBJ1-5; D is possibly TRBD1 (5 bases). The CDR3 is made up of 15 amino acids. V was shortened by 3 bases and J by 4 bases, with 14 bases between the two germline ends. The germline gives CDR1 SGHKS, CDR2 YYEKEE (reference sequence). DNA of the CDR3: TGTGCCAGCAGCTCCGCGGTCGGGGGGAATCAGCCCCAGCATTTT. Protein product: CASSSAVGGNQPQHF.

The chain links TRBV20-1 to TRBJ1-6; TRBD1 matches at 10 bases. J lost 7 bases, V lost 1 base, and 10 bases had no gene match. The germline CDR1 and CDR2 sequences are DFQATT and SNEGSKA (reference sequence). The CDR3 has 17 amino acids. The CDR3 reads CSARVYEAGQGNSPLHF. The CDR3 coding sequence is TGCAGTGCTAGAGTTTACGAGGCGGGACAGGGGAATTCACCCCTCCACTTT.

The chain employs TRBV7-8 and TRBJ1-5; maybe TRBD1 (5 bases). The CDR3 sequence is 17 residues long. The V gene's germline CDR1 is SGHVS and CDR2 FQNEAQ. Trimming took off 5 bases at V and 8 bases at J, with 25 bases between the two ends. The chain's CDR3 is CASSQGIVTGLGEPQHF. The CDR3 bases are TGTGCCAGCAGCCAGGGTATCGTCACAGGCTTGGGTGAGCCCCAGCATTTT.

This clonotype was seen at least ten times. V gene TRBV7-2 combines with J gene TRBJ1-3; no clear D gene. Germline CDR1 is SGHTA and CDR2 is FQGNSA. V lost 4 bases to trimming and J lost 4 bases, with 14 bases between them. The CDR3 extends over 15 amino acids. The CDR3 reads CASSSPPQGGNTIYF. The CDR3 bases are TGTGCCAGCAGCTCGCCCCCACAAGGAGGAAACACCATATATTTT. The full variable domain, its missing parts supplied by reference TRBV7-2 and TRBJ1-3, is GAGVSQSPSNKVTEKGKDVELRCDPISGHTALYWYRQSLGQGLEFLIYFQGNSAPDKSGLPSDRFSAERTGGSVSTLTIQRTQQEDSAVYLCASSSPPQGGNTIYFGEGSWLTVV.